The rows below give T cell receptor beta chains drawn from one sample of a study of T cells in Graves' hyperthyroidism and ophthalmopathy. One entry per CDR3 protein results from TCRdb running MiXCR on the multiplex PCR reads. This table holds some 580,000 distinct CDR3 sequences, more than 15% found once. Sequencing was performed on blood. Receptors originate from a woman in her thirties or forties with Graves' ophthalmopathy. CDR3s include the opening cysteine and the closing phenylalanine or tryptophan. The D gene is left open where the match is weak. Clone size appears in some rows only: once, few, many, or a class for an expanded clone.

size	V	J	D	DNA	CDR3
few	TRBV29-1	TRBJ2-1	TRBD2	TGCAGCGCCGTGACTAGCGGGAGGAAAATCAATGAGCAGTTCTTC	CSAVTSGRKINEQFF
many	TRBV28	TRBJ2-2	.	TGTGCCAGCAGTTCTCAGGTGGCGCGGGACACCGGGGAGCTGTTTTTT	CASSSQVARDTGELFF
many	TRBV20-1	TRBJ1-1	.	TGCAGTCCCGAAACAAGGACTGAAGCTTTCTTT	CSPETRTEAFF
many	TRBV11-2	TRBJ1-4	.	TGTGCCAGCAGCCCCGCCTATAATGAAAAACTGTTTTTT	CASSPAYNEKLFF
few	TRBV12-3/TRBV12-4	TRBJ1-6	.	TGTGCCAGCAGTTTCTCAGGGTTTGGCTCACCCCTCCACTTT	CASSFSGFGSPLHF
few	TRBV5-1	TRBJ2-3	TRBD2	TGCGCCAGCAGCTTGGCTCTAGCGGGGGAACTCACAGATACGCAGTATTTT	CASSLALAGELTDTQYF
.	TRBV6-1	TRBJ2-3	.	TGTGCCAGCGGACTACAGGGACCAGATACGCAGTATTTT	CASGLQGPDTQYF
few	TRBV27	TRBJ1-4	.	TGTGCCAGCGGAATGGACGACCGAGGTGAAAAACTGTTTTTT	CASGMDDRGEKLFF
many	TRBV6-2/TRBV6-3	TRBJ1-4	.	TGTGCCAGCAGACCCGACAGTATCGTTGGGGATGAAAAACTGTTTTTT	CASRPDSIVGDEKLFF
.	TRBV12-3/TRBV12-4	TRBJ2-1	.	TGTGCCAGCAGCAGCCTCCTAAATGAGCAGTTCTTC	CASSSLLNEQFF